These T cell receptor beta chains were read from a single sample in a study of cytomegalovirus exposure and HLA in healthy donors. Assay used: immunoSEQ multiplex PCR; TCRdb lists only in-frame clones, some missing. The sample has over 75,000 clones, about three quarters seen once. The sequenced sample was PBMCs. Source of these receptors: a female donor in good health and CMV-seronegative. CDR3s include the opening cysteine and the closing phenylalanine or tryptophan. The D gene is left open where the match is weak. The size entry is marked missing in some rows and otherwise reads once, few, many or a size class.

- - TRBJ1-1 TRBV6-4 TGTGCCACCCGCCGTCGCGGTAACACTGAAGCTTTCTTT CATRRRGNTEAFF
- TRBD2 TRBJ2-1 TRBV30 TGTGCCTGGAGCGGGGCAAGCGGGGATGAGCAGTTCTTC CAWSGASGDEQFF
- - TRBJ2-7 TRBV7-2 TGTGCCAGCAGTTCTGGCCGGGTGTCCTACGAGCAGTACTTC CASSSGRVSYEQYF
- TRBD2 TRBJ2-5 TRBV5-1 TGCGCCAGCAGCTTGCTAGCGGATGAGACCCAGTACTTC CASSLLADETQYF
- TRBD1 TRBJ1-4 TRBV25-1 TGTGCCAGCAGTCCCCAGACAGGGGGCTTTAGTGAAAAACTGTTTTTT CASSPQTGGFSEKLFF
- TRBD1 TRBJ1-4 TRBV27 TGTGCCAGCAGTAGGGGGACAGGCGGCAATGAAAAACTGTTTTTT CASSRGTGGNEKLFF
- - TRBJ2-7 TRBV19 TGTGCCAGTAGTATAATAAGGGGGTCCGGGTCCTACGAGCAGTACTTC CASSIIRGSGSYEQYF
- TRBD2 TRBJ2-7 TRBV6-4 TGTGCCAGCAGTGACTCGTTCACTAGCGCAGGCCACGAGCAGTACTTC CASSDSFTSAGHEQYF
- - TRBJ2-2 TRBV5-1 TGCGCCAGCAGCTTGAAGATTGGGGGCAAGGCCGGGGAGCTGTTTTTT CASSLKIGGKAGELFF
- - TRBJ2-1 TRBV11-2 TGTGCCAGCAGCTTAGGAAAGGCTAGCGATGAGCAGTTCTTC CASSLGKASDEQFF
- TRBD2 TRBJ2-5 TRBV11-3 TGTGCCAGCAGTCGGGGGGTTGGGGAGACCCAGTACTTC CASSRGVGETQYF
- - TRBJ2-1 TRBV6-4 TGTGCCAGCAGGCCTAACGGGGGCAATGAGCAGTTCTTC CASRPNGGNEQFF
- - TRBJ1-2 TRBV9 TGTGCCAGCAGCTCGGGACTTTCTGGCTACACCTTC CASSSGLSGYTF
- - TRBJ1-2 TRBV29-1 TGCAGCGTTGAGGGCGAGGGCTGGGGCTATGGCTACACCTTC CSVEGEGWGYGYTF
- - TRBJ2-3 TRBV19 TGTGCCAGTAGGGTAGCGGTTAGCACAGATACGCAGTATTTT CASRVAVSTDTQYF
once - TRBJ1-1 TRBV9 TGTGCCAGCAGCCTCCAATGGGACTCTCTAGCTTTCTTT CASSLQWDSLAFF
- TRBD2 TRBJ2-7 TRBV2 TGTGCCAGTGGGACTAGCGGGAACGAGCAGTACTTC CASGTSGNEQYF
once - TRBJ1-4 TRBV28 TGTGCCAGCAGTTTACCGACTGCAACTAATGAAAAACTGTTTTTT CASSLPTATNEKLFF
few TRBD2 TRBJ2-7 TRBV4-1 TGCGCCAGCAGCCAGGTAGCGGGGGGGATCTACGAGCAGTACTTC CASSQVAGGIYEQYF